This entry lists 10 T cell receptor beta chains sequenced from one sample in a study of shared clonotypes between healthy human individuals. The assay was immunoSEQ multiplex PCR, and TCRdb's table has in-frame clones only and misses some. The table lists some 1 million clones, about 75% of them singletons. The sequencing input was memory CD4+ T cells sorted from blood. Subset defined: CD45RA-negative fraction. These receptors came from a man aged 18 to 35 in good health.

For the CDR3, the DNA is TGTGCTAGTGGCCTGGGGTACGGGGAGCTGTTTTTT. This gives the protein CASGLGYGELFF. The J gene is TRBJ2-2, the V gene TRBV12-5; D gene uncertain. There are 12 residues in the CDR3. Germline V lookup: CDR1 LGHNT, CDR2 FRNRAP. V lost 6 bases and J lost 7, with 9 bases in between.

This chain joins TRBV7-9 and TRBJ2-7; D is possibly TRBD1 (6 bases). The CDR3 covers 14 residues. V lost 3 bases and J lost 2, with 11 bases in between. The V gene's germline CDR1 is SEHNR and CDR2 FQNEAQ (reference sequence). CDR3 sequence: CASSFRGGPYEQYF. In DNA, the CDR3 is TGTGCCAGCAGCTTCAGGGGTGGGCCCTACGAGCAGTACTTC.

The V and J genes are TRBV30 and TRBJ2-7; 12 positions match TRBD2. The CDR3 runs to 17 residues. V dropped 2 bases and J dropped 8; count of bases not matched to a gene: 16. Germline CDR1 GTSNPN, CDR2 SVGIG (reference sequence). The CDR3 nucleotides are TGTGCCTGGAGTTTCTCGGGACTAGCGGGCGGGGGGCAGAAGCAGTACTTC. This gives the protein CAWSFSGLAGGGQKQYF.

This clone was detected a few times. The chain has TRBV28 and TRBJ2-2; 13 nucleotides match TRBD2. The CDR3 has 14 amino acids. Germline CDR1 reads MDHEN; CDR2 reads SYDVKM. V dropped 6 bases and J dropped 6; count of bases not matched to a gene: 1. The CDR3 protein is CASRTSGGAGELFF. CDR3 sequence (DNA): TGTGCCAGCAGAACTAGCGGGGGGGCCGGGGAGCTGTTTTTT.

This clone was recorded a few times. The chain couples TRBV19 to TRBJ1-1; D call uncertain. The CDR3 spans 11 residues. V lost 3 bases to trimming and J lost 8 bases, with 7 bases between them. Germline values: CDR1 LNHDA, CDR2 SQIVND (reference sequence). Here the CDR3 DNA reads TGTGCCAGTAGTATCGGAAGGGAAGCTTTCTTT. It is translated as CASSIGREAFF.

The chain employs TRBV19 and TRBJ2-7; 7 nucleotides align to TRBD2. CDR3 length: 12 amino acids. The J segment lost 2 bases and the V segment lost 7 bases, leaving 2 bases of the junction unmatched. Germline V gives CDR1 LNHDA, CDR2 SQIVND (reference sequence). Here the CDR3 reads CASTGTTYEQYF. Written as DNA, the CDR3 is TGTGCCAGTACAGGGACTACCTACGAGCAGTACTTC.

The rearrangement links TRBV5-1 to TRBJ2-7; 13 nucleotides agree with TRBD2. The CDR3 consists of 14 residues. V lost 4 bases to trimming and J lost 6 bases; unmatched junction nucleotides: 4. CDR1 and CDR2 (germline): SGHRS, YFSETQ. The CDR3 DNA reads as TGCGCCAGCAGCGAGGGACTAGCGGGACTCGAGCAGTACTTC. Translating gives CASSEGLAGLEQYF. The full variable domain, in which reference TRBV5-1 and TRBJ2-7 provide the parts outside the CDR3, is KAGVTQTPRYLIKTRGQQVTLSCSPISGHRSVSWYQQTPGQGLQFLFEYFSETQRNKGNFPGRFSGRQFSNSRSEMNVSTLELGDSALYLCASSEGLAGLEQYFGPGTRLTVT.

The V gene is TRBV10-3, the J gene TRBJ2-7, with a weak D call TRBD2 (5 bases). Germline CDR1 is ENHRY and CDR2 is SYGVKD. Trimming left V 11 bases short and J 0 bases short, with 11 bases between. CDR3 length equals 12 residues. The CDR3 here is CASRESSYEQYF. The CDR3 nucleotides are TGTGCCTCGAGGGAAAGCTCCTACGAGCAGTACTTC.

Details on this clone: This specimen includes other DNA sequences encoding the same CDR3. The chain is built from TRBV9 and TRBJ1-3; D is undetermined. Trimming cost V 3 bases and J 0 bases, with 10 bases left between them. CDR3 length equals 15 residues. CDR1 SGDLS and CDR2 YYNGEE come from the germline V gene. This CDR3 is CASSAGSSSGNTIYF. The DNA for the CDR3 is TGTGCCAGCAGCGCGGGGTCGAGCTCTGGAAACACCATATATTTT.

This clone was seen just once. This chain links TRBV2 with TRBJ2-1; 8 bases agree with TRBD1. The germline V gene has CDR1 SNHLY and CDR2 FYNNEI. This CDR3 is built from 12 residues. Trimming removed 11 bases from V and 3 bases from J; junction bases left unmatched: 3. The CDR3, as DNA: TGTGCCTCCGGGACAGGCTACAATGAGCAGTTCTTC. This translates into CASGTGYNEQFF.